The 2 T cell receptor beta chains below come from one sample, sequenced in a study of T-cell memory formation after mild COVID-19. Each CDR3 protein is one row after TCRdb ran MiXCR on the 5' RACE reads. The table lists roughly 550,000 distinct CDR3 sequences, approximately 20% of them singletons, with approximately 12% in the top ten. Sequenced sample: PBMCs or a T cell subset sorted from them (not recorded which). These receptors all come from an adult woman who had mild COVID-19 (a few samples of this study predate the infection). Cell type and time point are not known.

This CDR3 reads CASSSRDITDTQYF. CDR3 coding DNA: TGTGCCAGCAGCTCCCGGGACATAACAGATACGCAGTATTTT. This rearrangement joins TRBV7-9 to TRBJ2-3; D is perhaps TRBD1 (6 bases). Looked up from germline, CDR1 is SEHNR and CDR2 is FQNEAQ (reference sequence). The CDR3 loop spans 14 amino acids. The V and J ends lost 4 bases and 3 bases respectively, with 11 bases between them.

The chain joins TRBV5-5 to TRBJ2-1; 8 bases are a match to TRBD2. Germline CDR1 SGHKS, CDR2 YYEKEE (reference sequence). This CDR3 is built from 14 residues. The junction had 8 bases not matched to a gene; V was cut back by 7 bases and J by 5 bases. DNA of the CDR3: TGTGCCAGCGCACGGGAGGGCCAGGACAATGAGCAGTTCTTC. Protein sequence: CASAREGQDNEQFF.